This T cell receptor (beta chain) was retrieved from a study of cytomegalovirus exposure and HLA in healthy donors. Points from the study as a whole: Researchers catalogued approximately 170 TCR beta chains as cytomegalovirus-associated. The CMV antigen specificity of three CMV-associated chains was confirmed through in vitro analysis.

TCRdb keeps only in-frame clones here, not all; method: immunoSEQ multiplex PCR. The sample shows under 250,000 clones, around 87% of them seen only once. This clone was recorded once. Antigen unknown. While the first cohort had about 610 subjects, the donors belonged to the separate validation cohort of over a hundred subjects. This CDR3 has 18 amino acids. Per the germline V gene, CDR1 is MDHEN and CDR2 is SYDVKM. V was clipped by 2 bases and J by 4 bases; unmatched bases: 15. Material: PBMCs. The clonotype originates from a man younger than 30 in good health and CMV-seronegative. V and J are TRBV28 and TRBJ1-2; 8 bases agree with TRBD1. Here the CDR3 reads CASSLAGTGPGGGYGYTF. CDR3 nucleotides: TGTGCCAGCAGTTTAGCCGGGACAGGTCCAGGAGGCGGCTATGGCTACACCTTC.